These 26 T cell receptor beta chains were all obtained from the same sample, sequenced in a study of T cell clusters in autoimmune cytopenias. TRB amplification used approximately 270 ng of peripheral blood genomic DNA. TRB was amplified by touch-down multiplex PCR, primer pools A and B combined. TCRdb reprocessed the multiplex PCR reads and stores each CDR3 protein as one record, lacking DNA. This table lists roughly 5,000 distinct CDR3 sequences. Sequenced input: peripheral blood. The receptors shown here come from a human donor with an autoimmune cytopenia or autoimmune hepatitis (not recorded which).

This clonotype is deemed medium-sized by its frequency. The rearrangement uses TRBV7-9 and TRBJ2-7; no DNA is available, so the TRBD2 call from TCRdb remains unchecked. Germline V lookup: CDR1 SEHNR, CDR2 FQNEAQ (reference sequence). The CDR3 has 15 residues. CDR3 protein: CASSYSAAGVREQYF.

Judged by frequency, this clonotype is medium-sized. The CDR3 loop is CASSSRGRRYEQYF. The chain links TRBV6-5 to TRBJ2-7. This CDR3 is built from 14 residues. Germline V gene data show CDR1 as MNHEY and CDR2 as SVGAGI.

Frequency places this clonotype as medium-sized. The chain uses TRBV27 and TRBJ1-1. This CDR3 has 14 amino acids. Germline assignment: CDR1 MNHEY and CDR2 SMNVEV (reference sequence). The CDR3 protein is CASRVIGANTEAFF.

This clonotype is deemed medium-sized (0.01 to 0.1%) by its frequency. This chain uses TRBV19 with TRBJ1-1; TCRdb's D call, TRBD1, is unchecked because there is no DNA. This CDR3 contains 14 residues. Germline CDR1 is LNHDA and CDR2 is SQIVND (reference sequence). CDR3 sequence: CASNPQGVNTEAFF.

The CDR3 region is CASSRRGTAESYNSPLHF. This chain uses TRBV7-2 with TRBJ1-6; TCRdb names TRBD1, which stays unverified in the absence of DNA. The CDR3 length is 18 residues. Germline V lookup: CDR1 SGHTA, CDR2 FQGNSA.

By frequency, this clonotype is medium-sized. This chain uses TRBV19 with TRBJ2-2; TCRdb's D call of TRBD1 is untestable without DNA. Germline CDR1 LNHDA, CDR2 SQIVND (reference sequence). The CDR3 sequence is 16 residues long. The CDR3 sequence: CASSIVRGTGTGELFF.

Its frequency marks this clonotype as medium-sized. The V gene is TRBV20-1, the J gene TRBJ2-7; the TCRdb D gene call, TRBD2, has no DNA to confirm it. Germline assignment: CDR1 DFQATT and CDR2 SNEGSKA (reference sequence). The CDR3 sequence is 13 residues long. This chain's CDR3 is CSASLSGTYEQYF.

This rearrangement joins TRBV4-1 to TRBJ1-2; TCRdb picks TRBD1, but there is no DNA to check that call. Germline lookup yields CDR1 MGHRA and CDR2 YSYEKL. CDR3 length: 17 amino acids. CDR3 region: CASSQTPLTTGGYGYTF.

V and J are TRBV12-3 or TRBV12-4 and TRBJ2-2; TCRdb gives TRBD1 as the D gene, but with no DNA this cannot be confirmed. This CDR3 has 16 residues. Here the CDR3 reads CASSRTATQNTGELFF.

CDR3 in amino acids: CASSLGGSQMTDTQYF. The chain recombines TRBV5-1 with TRBJ2-3; TCRdb designates TRBD1, a call that cannot be tested without DNA. The germline V gene encodes CDR1 SGHRS and CDR2 YFSETQ. The CDR3 consists of 16 residues.

This clonotype is labeled medium-sized based on frequency. The J gene is TRBJ1-1, the V gene TRBV18. Germline lookup yields CDR1 KGHSH and CDR2 LQKENI. The CDR3 sequence is 15 residues long. CDR3 protein: CASSQSGTSNTEAFF.

This clonotype shows up as medium-sized (0.01 to 0.1%) by frequency. J is TRBJ1-2 and V is TRBV19. CDR1 and CDR2 from the germline V gene are LNHDA and SQIVND (reference sequence). CDR3 length equals 13 residues. CDR3 loop: CASSIGLDYGYTF. The full variable domain, with the rest looked up from reference TRBV19 and TRBJ1-2, is DGGITQSPKYLFRKEGQNVTLSCEQNLNHDAMYWYRQDPGQGLRLIYYSQIVNDFQKGDIAEGYSVSREKKESFPLTVTSAQKNPTAFYLCASSIGLDYGYTFGSGTRLTVV.

The chain links TRBV7-2 to TRBJ1-4; the D gene TCRdb calls, TRBD1, cannot be checked with no DNA. The CDR3 has 17 residues. Germline CDR1 reads SGHTA; CDR2 reads FQGNSA. CDR3 amino acids: CASSLGYRGRFNEKLFF.

This chain's CDR3 is CASSLVGGGANEQFF. This chain connects TRBV7-2 to TRBJ2-1; the D call from TCRdb, TRBD2, cannot be confirmed without DNA. CDR3 length: 15 amino acids. Germline values: CDR1 SGHTA, CDR2 FQGNSA. Full variable domain (outside the CDR3, taken from reference TRBV7-2 and TRBJ2-1): GAGVSQSPSNKVTEKGKDVELRCDPISGHTALYWYRQSLGQGLEFLIYFQGNSAPDKSGLPSDRFSAERTGGSVSTLTIQRTQQEDSAVYLCASSLVGGGANEQFFGPGTRLTVL.

The J gene is TRBJ2-5, the V gene TRBV2; TCRdb selects TRBD1, and the lack of DNA leaves this call unchecked. Germline CDR1 is SNHLY and CDR2 is FYNNEI. This CDR3 has 14 residues. The CDR3: CASNPQGLGETQYF.

This clonotype ranks as medium-sized in terms of frequency. This CDR3 is CASSSEFDTQYF. This chain connects TRBV19 to TRBJ2-3. CDR3 size: 12 residues. Germline CDR1 reads LNHDA; CDR2 reads SQIVND (reference sequence). The full variable domain, in which reference TRBV19 and TRBJ2-3 provide the parts outside the CDR3, is DGGITQSPKYLFRKEGQNVTLSCEQNLNHDAMYWYRQDPGQGLRLIYYSQIVNDFQKGDIAEGYSVSREKKESFPLTVTSAQKNPTAFYLCASSSEFDTQYFGPGTRLTVL.

The genes are TRBV12-3 or TRBV12-4 and TRBJ2-5; TCRdb selects TRBD1, and the lack of DNA leaves this call unchecked. The CDR3 has 14 amino acids. CDR3 sequence reads: CASRTRGLQETQYF.

V usage is TRBV7-2 and J usage is TRBJ2-7; lacking DNA, the TRBD2 call made by TCRdb goes unchecked. CDR3 length equals 15 residues. Germline values: CDR1 SGHTA, CDR2 FQGNSA. CDR3 residues: CASSLKPTSVYEQYF. Filled out from reference TRBV7-2 and TRBJ2-7, the complete variable domain reads GAGVSQSPSNKVTEKGKDVELRCDPISGHTALYWYRQSLGQGLEFLIYFQGNSAPDKSGLPSDRFSAERTGGSVSTLTIQRTQQEDSAVYLCASSLKPTSVYEQYFGPGTRLTVT.

This clonotype registers medium-sized (0.01 to 0.1%) by frequency. The chain links TRBV11-2 to TRBJ1-1. The CDR3 totals 15 residues. Germline CDR1 SGHAT, CDR2 FQNNGV. The CDR3 here is CASSLVAVMVTEAFF.

Its frequency marks this clonotype as medium-sized. V usage is TRBV20-1 and J usage is TRBJ2-7; TCRdb's D call, TRBD1, is unchecked because there is no DNA. This CDR3 comprises 13 residues. Germline CDR1 DFQATT, CDR2 SNEGSKA (reference sequence). CDR3 region: CSTLGASGAEQYF.

This clonotype is identified as medium-sized from frequency. CDR3 region: CASLVGGGTNEQFF. This chain links TRBV7-3 with TRBJ2-1; TCRdb designates TRBD1, a call that cannot be tested without DNA. The CDR3 is 14 amino acids. CDR1 and CDR2 (germline): SGHTA, FQGTGA.

Frequency places this clonotype as medium-sized. The chain uses TRBV5-5 and TRBJ1-5; lacking DNA, the TRBD1 call made by TCRdb goes unchecked. CDR1 and CDR2 (germline): SGHKS, YYEKEE (reference sequence). This CDR3 is 14 amino acids long. The CDR3 loop reads CASRPGTGNQPQHF.

This clonotype is identified as medium-sized (0.01 to 0.1%) from frequency. The V gene is TRBV12-3 or TRBV12-4, the J gene TRBJ1-6. CDR3 size: 15 residues. CDR3 loop: CASSLLSPKNSPLHF.

This clonotype counts as medium-sized (0.01 to 0.1%) by frequency. This chain joins TRBV5-6 and TRBJ1-2. Germline values: CDR1 SGHDT, CDR2 YYEEEE. The CDR3 runs 15 residues. The CDR3 protein is CASRDVRGSNYGYTF.

V gene TRBV18 combines with J gene TRBJ1-1; checking the TCRdb D call of TRBD1 is not possible without DNA. The CDR3 covers 15 residues. Germline-derived CDR1 and CDR2 are KGHSH and LQKENI. CDR3 residues: CASSSVVGVNTEAFF.

This clonotype ranks as medium-sized (0.01 to 0.1%) in terms of frequency. This sequence joins TRBV6-5 and TRBJ2-5; without DNA, the TCRdb call of TRBD2 cannot be checked. CDR1 MNHEY and CDR2 SVGAGI come from the germline V gene. This CDR3 spans 12 amino acids. CDR3: CASQRGHETQYF.